What follows are 6 T cell receptor beta chains derived from one specimen sequenced in a study of TIL therapy for anti-PD-1-resistant metastatic lung cancer. Sequencing used immunoSEQ v3. The table came from immunoSEQ multiplex PCR; TCRdb's copy has only in-frame clones and leaves some out. The sample lists approximately 40,000 clones; around four fifths were seen once. Time point reported: pre-treatment sample, taken before nivolumab and TIL therapy. The sequencing here drew on blood, taken at baseline. The receptors derive from a person aged 25 to 85 with non-small cell lung cancer.

This clone occurred once. The J gene is TRBJ1-2, the V gene TRBV19; D is perhaps TRBD1 (6 bases). With 3 bases removed from V and 4 bases from J, the gap between germline ends came to 21 bases. Germline V gene data show CDR1 as LNHDA and CDR2 as SQIVND (reference sequence). The CDR3 is 17 amino acids. CDR3 sequence reads: CASSIHSTGSFAYGYTF. CDR3 sequence (DNA): TGTGCCAGTAGTATCCATTCGACAGGATCTTTCGCCTATGGCTACACCTTC.

CDR3 coding DNA: TGTGCCAGCAGCCCCGGACAGCGAACGGGAAACACCATATATTTT. Amino acids: CASSPGQRTGNTIYF. The V call is TRBV6-5, the J call TRBJ1-3; tentatively, D is TRBD1 (6 bases). This CDR3 has 15 amino acids. Germline CDR1 reads MNHEY; CDR2 reads SVGAGI. V lost 6 bases to trimming and J lost 4 bases, with 16 bases between them.

The chain is built from TRBV30 and TRBJ2-1; tentative D call: TRBD2 (6 bases). Germline values: CDR1 GTSNPN, CDR2 SVGIG (reference sequence). This CDR3 is built from 15 residues. Trimming took off 2 bases at V and 4 bases at J, with 15 bases between the two ends. The CDR3 spells CAWSFRDSSYNEQFF. The CDR3 DNA follows: TGTGCCTGGAGTTTCCGGGACTCATCTTACAATGAGCAGTTCTTC.

This clone appeared once. The gene calls are TRBV28 and TRBJ1-4; D possibly corresponds to TRBD1 (5 bases). The CDR3 contains 17 residues. Germline V gene lookup returns CDR1 MDHEN and CDR2 SYDVKM. V lost 4 bases and J 4 bases, leaving 19 bases between the germline ends. Here the CDR3 reads CASSSPSPGRFNEKLFF. The CDR3 coding sequence is TGTGCCAGCAGTTCCCCCTCCCCGGGACGGTTTAATGAAAAACTGTTTTTT.

The rearrangement links TRBV18 to TRBJ2-2, with no clear D. The CDR3 has 13 amino acids. Germline V lookup: CDR1 KGHSH, CDR2 LQKENI. V was clipped by 4 bases and J by 1 base, with 4 bases between them. The CDR3 loop is CASSRQNTGELFF. In DNA form, the CDR3 reads TGTGCCAGCTCACGGCAGAACACCGGGGAGCTGTTTTTT.

The CDR3 is CASSLGGGPQHF. CDR3 nucleotides: TGTGCCAGCAGCTTAGGAGGGGGGCCCCAGCATTTT. J is TRBJ1-5 and V is TRBV7-8, with D possibly being TRBD1 (6 bases). The germline V gene has CDR1 SGHVS and CDR2 FQNEAQ. The CDR3 is 12 amino acids. The V end lost 1 base, the J end lost 9 bases, and 7 bases lay between the germline ends.